One sample yielded the 23 T cell receptor beta chains listed below, sequenced in a study of blood T cells in healthy people across ages. Next came a second PCR, run for about 6 to 12 cycles, which used a sample-barcoded 5' primer along with a J-beta primer mix. One entry per CDR3 protein results from TCRdb running MiXCR on the 5' RACE reads. The data show some 1.5 million distinct CDR3 sequences, approximately 43% seen once. The source material was blood. All receptors derive from a woman younger than 35 in good health.

There are a few counts of this clonotype. This chain joins TRBV11-2 and TRBJ1-1; maybe TRBD1 (5 bases). This CDR3 region has 12 residues. Germline CDR1 reads SGHAT; CDR2 reads FQNNGV. The CDR3, as DNA: TGTTGTATGGAAGGGGTGAACACTGAAGCTTTCTTT. It specifies CCMEGVNTEAFF.

The chain carries TRBV2 and TRBJ1-1; D remains unclear. The germline V gene has CDR1 SNHLY and CDR2 FYNNEI. The CDR3 has 13 amino acids. V shed 1 base and J shed 11 bases, with 14 bases lying between them. Written as DNA, the CDR3 is TGTGCCAGCAGTGAAGAGGTGGGTCTTGGGGCTTTCTTT. Its translation is CASSEEVGLGAFF.

This clonotype occurred a few times. The V call is TRBV7-9, the J call TRBJ1-1, with D hard to call. The CDR3 totals 14 residues. From germline, CDR1 is SEHNR and CDR2 FQNEAQ (reference sequence). Deletions cut 6 bases from V and 4 bases from J, with 15 bases between. The CDR3 loop is CASSQSGAGTEAFF. The CDR3 DNA is TGTGCCAGCAGTCAATCGGGCGCCGGCACTGAAGCTTTCTTT.

The chain carries TRBV18 and TRBJ2-7, with 7 bases fitting TRBD1. Per the germline V gene, CDR1 is KGHSH and CDR2 is LQKENI. CDR3 length: 15 residues. The trim removed 3 bases at V and 0 bases at J, leaving 5 bases unmatched. The CDR3 region has the DNA TGTGCCAGCTCACCTCAACAGGGGTTCTCCTACGAGCAGTACTTC. Its translation: CASSPQQGFSYEQYF.

This clonotype was seen many times. This rearrangement joins TRBV20-1 to TRBJ2-1; 7 nucleotides agree with TRBD1. Germline CDR1 reads DFQATT; CDR2 reads SNEGSKA (reference sequence). With 5 bases clipped from V and 0 bases from J, the junction kept 7 bases outside the gene matches. The CDR3 spans 15 residues. The CDR3 DNA reads TGCAGTGCTCCGTCGACAGGGATCTCCTACAATGAGCAGTTCTTC. Encoded protein: CSAPSTGISYNEQFF.

This chain uses TRBV7-3 with TRBJ2-3, with 11 bases matching TRBD2. This CDR3 region has 16 residues. J gave up 5 bases and V 4 bases, and 8 bases lay outside the gene matches. CDR1 and CDR2 (germline): SGHTA, FQGTGA. The DNA for the CDR3 is TGTGCCAGCAGCTCTTTAGCGGGAGGGCCAATAGATACGCAGTATTTT. This encodes CASSSLAGGPIDTQYF.

The V and J genes are TRBV7-2 and TRBJ2-1, with D possibly being TRBD1 or TRBD2 (6 bases each). This CDR3 region has 14 residues. V was trimmed by 1 base and J by 6 bases, leaving 10 bases between them. CDR1 is SGHTA, CDR2 FQGNSA, per germline. The CDR3 nucleotides read TGTGCCAGCAGCTTAGTTACGGGGGCCAATGAGCAGTTCTTC. It translates to CASSLVTGANEQFF.

Here the CDR3 DNA reads TGTGCCACCAGTCGGGGGGACAATGAGCAGTACTTC. It translates to CATSRGDNEQYF. This chain uses TRBV24-1 with TRBJ2-5; the D gene is possibly TRBD2 (7 bases). Looked up from germline, CDR1 is KGHDR and CDR2 is SFDVKD. Trimming cost V 6 bases and J 11 bases, with 15 bases left between them. The CDR3 runs 12 residues.

V gene TRBV7-6 combines with J gene TRBJ2-4; 9 nucleotides align to TRBD2. This CDR3 comprises 18 residues. The junction had 8 bases not matched to a gene; V was cut back by 2 bases and J by 0 bases. Germline V gene sequence: CDR1 SGHVS, CDR2 FNYEAQ. CDR3 bases: TGTGCCAGCAGCTTAAAGCTAGCGGGGCCTCTAGCCAAAAACATTCAGTACTTC. Protein: CASSLKLAGPLAKNIQYF.

Here the CDR3 reads CASTSIRANTEAFF. CDR3 coding DNA: TGTGCCAGCACTTCAATCCGGGCTAACACTGAAGCTTTCTTT. V is TRBV27 and J is TRBJ1-1; D gene ambiguous. The CDR3 is 14 amino acids. Per the germline V gene, CDR1 is MNHEY and CDR2 is SMNVEV (reference sequence). The germline V and J ends were trimmed by 7 bases and 2 bases, with 14 bases remaining between them.

V and J are TRBV7-6 and TRBJ1-2; D is possibly TRBD1 (5 bases). The CDR3 contains 17 residues. Germline V gives CDR1 SGHVS, CDR2 FNYEAQ. Trimming removed 3 bases at V and 3 bases at J, with 20 bases between. CDR3 sequence reads: CASSLYAQALTHYGYTF. The DNA for the CDR3 is TGTGCCAGCAGCTTGTACGCACAGGCGCTCACTCACTATGGCTACACCTTC.

The chain is built from TRBV4-2 and TRBJ2-7; D possibly matches TRBD1 or TRBD2 (5 bases each). Trimming took 0 bases from V and 3 from J, leaving 15 bases between them. The CDR3 has 16 residues. Looked up from germline, CDR1 is LGHNA and CDR2 is YNFKEQ. The CDR3 spells CASSQDATGQIYEQYF. CDR3 sequence (DNA): TGTGCCAGCAGCCAAGATGCAACGGGGCAGATCTACGAGCAGTACTTC.

Only a few counts were recorded for this clonotype. The V call is TRBV7-9, the J call TRBJ2-5, with D hard to call. This CDR3 has 13 residues. Trimming removed 6 bases from V and 5 bases from J, with 13 bases in between. Germline V CDR1 and CDR2: SEHNR, FQNEAQ (reference sequence). CDR3 nucleotide sequence: TGTGCCAGCAGTCCCACCATGTCGGAGACCCAGTACTTC. As protein: CASSPTMSETQYF.

This clonotype was recorded once. This chain connects TRBV28 to TRBJ2-1; TRBD1 aligns across 11 bases. Germline V gives CDR1 MDHEN, CDR2 SYDVKM. The V segment lost 3 bases and the J segment 6 bases; nucleotides outside the gene matches: 4. CDR3 length: 15 residues. CDR3 sequence (DNA): TGTGCCAGCAGTTTGCCCGGGACAGGGGGCAATGAGCAGTTCTTC. It specifies CASSLPGTGGNEQFF.

V usage is TRBV28 and J usage is TRBJ1-5; D possibly corresponds to TRBD1 (6 bases). Germline V gene sequence: CDR1 MDHEN, CDR2 SYDVKM. This CDR3 has 16 residues. Trimming took 4 bases from V and 6 from J, leaving 19 bases between them. For the CDR3, the DNA is TGTGCCAGCAGTTCATTATCATGGGGGGGGGCTCAGCCCCAGCATTTT. It translates to CASSSLSWGGAQPQHF.

This chain uses TRBV20-1 with TRBJ2-7, with D unresolved. With the DNA end fitting TRBJ2-5 better, the J assignment may be wrong. The CDR3 length is 10 residues. Germline CDR1 DFQATT, CDR2 SNEGSKA (reference sequence). CDR3 sequence (DNA): TGCAGTGCTAGCATGGAGACCCAGTACTTC. This sequence encodes CSASMETQYF.

The V and J genes are TRBV21-1 and TRBJ2-1; the table gives TRBD1 as D, unverified against the DNA. TRBV21-1 has pseudogene status. The CDR3 totals 16 residues. The CDR3 DNA is TGTGCCAGCAGCAAGCATACCAGGGGGGTCCGCGGTGAGCAGTTCTTC. Protein product: CASSKHTRGVRGEQFF.

This chain connects TRBV20-1 to TRBJ2-1; 7 nucleotides align to TRBD2. Losses at the gene ends were 4 bases for V and 0 bases for J; bases not matched to a gene: 12. This CDR3 is 17 amino acids long. CDR1 and CDR2 (germline): DFQATT, SNEGSKA (reference sequence). CDR3 region: CSATGPPSGISYNEQFF. The DNA for the CDR3 is TGCAGTGCTACAGGCCCGCCCAGCGGGATCTCCTACAATGAGCAGTTCTTC.

This clonotype was counted many times. The chain combines TRBV27 with TRBJ2-7, with 8 bases aligning to TRBD2. CDR1 and CDR2 (germline): MNHEY, SMNVEV (reference sequence). The CDR3 consists of 13 residues. V lost 6 bases and J lost 2; bases outside the gene matches: 3. Written as DNA, the CDR3 is TGTGCCAGCAGCGCGGGACTAGCCTACGAGCAGTACTTC. Residues: CASSAGLAYEQYF.

This clonotype was detected only a few times. This rearrangement joins TRBV4-1 to TRBJ1-2; D gene unclear. V was cut by 0 bases and J by 4 bases, with 9 bases left in between. The CDR3 consists of 14 residues. Germline CDR1 MGHRA, CDR2 YSYEKL. The DNA for the CDR3 is TGCGCCAGCAGCCAAGATCGGAAGGGCTATGGCTACACCTTC. It translates to CASSQDRKGYGYTF.

This clonotype was seen only a few times. The chain is built from TRBV6-6 and TRBJ1-1, with 9 bases that match TRBD1. Germline V gives CDR1 MNHNY, CDR2 SVGAGI (reference sequence). CDR3 size: 15 residues. After removal of 7 bases from V and 4 bases from J, the junction contained 10 bases not matched to a gene. The CDR3 DNA reads TGTGCCAGCACCCCGGGGGACAGGGTAAGCACTGAAGCTTTCTTT. Residues: CASTPGDRVSTEAFF.

This clonotype appeared a few times. This may be a read error: a much more frequent sequence differs by one nucleotide. This chain uses TRBV7-7 with TRBJ2-5; a possible D gene is TRBD1 (5 bases). CDR1 SSHAT and CDR2 FNYEAQ come from the germline V gene (reference sequence). The CDR3 sequence is 13 residues long. In nucleotides, the CDR3 is TGTGCTAGCAGCGTAGACAGCCAAGAGACCCAGTACTTC. It codes for CASSVDSQETQYF.

The chain recombines TRBV27 with TRBJ2-6, with TRBD1 identical over 7 bases. This CDR3 is built from 17 residues. V lost 7 bases, J lost 1 base, and 10 bases stayed unmatched. Germline loops: CDR1 MNHEY, CDR2 SMNVEV (reference sequence). CDR3 loop: CASKIRDSYSGANVLTF. In DNA, the CDR3 is TGTGCCAGCAAGATCCGGGACAGTTATTCTGGGGCCAACGTCCTGACTTTC.